The TCR beta chain described here comes from a study of T cells in severe cutaneous drug reactions (dated by TCRdb to between 2018 and 2020). Looking at the study overall: Patients were recruited between the early 2010s and the late 2010s from Taiwan, Thailand and a European registry network. Enrollment was limited to patients whose SJS/TEN or DRESS diagnosis was probable or definite according to RegiSCAR criteria. Assignment of the culprit drug relied on both the Naranjo algorithm and the ALDEN drug causality algorithm. Blister fluids/cells, PBMC and other biological samples were taken from patients in the acute stage or the recovery stage. The study paired bulk TCR sequencing with single-cell sequencing, quantitative PCR validation, functional assays and transgenic mouse experiments. Libraries were prepared using iRepertoire multiplex PCR, and a comparison was cited by the authors in which similar capture of abundant clonotypes was shown across iRepertoire and 5' RACE methods with or without UMI.

For both bulk and single-cell sequencing, libraries were prepared with the iRepertoire multiplex PCR system and TCR subtype-specific primers. Multiplex PCR using primers aimed at the V, D and J gene regions produced the bulk TCR beta libraries. Each sample contributed roughly 100-500 ng of RNA as input for preparing the bulk TCR library. An Illumina MiSeq was used to sequence the bulk TCR beta amplicons. On the study's bioinformatics: Sample misassignments and low-quality sequencing reads were removed through quality control steps. The amino acids lying between the V-gene Y[YFLI]C motif and the J-segment [FW]GXGT motif were defined as CDR3. TRBV and TRBJ gene assignments and CDR3 clonotypes followed the IMGT database. TRBV expression in each sample was normalized to the mean of the same gene in PBMC from roughly 47 healthy donors. Following reprocessing of the reads by TCRdb, the data hold one row per CDR3 protein sequence and no DNA is available. The V and J calls were not made by the authors but by TCRdb's processing. This sample's table has entries for 310 or so distinct CDR3 sequences. Roughly 26% of the sample goes to the ten largest clones.

The CDR3 measures 15 amino acids from cysteine to phenylalanine. A DNA sequence was not provided. Reading the germline V gene (reference sequence) gives CDR1 SGHNT and CDR2 YYREEE. General conclusions and limits of the study: A public TCRbeta CDR3 was found in all seven CBZ-SJS/TEN blister samples (mean around 15%) but was undetectable or scarce in tolerant-control and healthy-donor PBMC. A strong increase in TRBV12-4 usage was observed in CBZ-SJS/TEN patients, with averages of roughly 30% in blister cells and about 5% in PBMC. The authors stated that further study is still needed to find out whether the public TCR applies more generally to SJS/TEN caused by other drugs.

With respect to this clonotype: The specificity of this receptor is unknown.

Sequencing was performed on donors who were patients with carbamazepine-induced Stevens-Johnson syndrome or toxic epidermal necrolysis (CBZ-SJS/TEN). The peripheral blood repertoires were taken from CBZ-SJS/TEN patients of two origins, roughly five Han Chinese and six or seven European. To search for drug-specific clonotypes, the T cell receptor repertoires of patients with drug-induced severe cutaneous adverse reactions were profiled by next-generation sequencing. The RNA was isolated from either blister cells of skin lesions or peripheral blood mononuclear cells. Rearrangement joined TRBV5-4 to TRBJ2-3; without DNA, the TCRdb call of TRBD1 cannot be checked. The TCR sequence derives from a human donor with Stevens-Johnson syndrome, a severe cutaneous drug reaction. The sample comprised PBMCs. The CDR3 reads CASSPRGTGADTQYF.